Below, one TCR beta chain is given with its context. Its antigen is not identified. The PCR contained 60 Vbeta and 13 Jbeta primers. Original analysis: An analysis performed later counted around 80 million unique TCR beta chains (roughly 10 million of them shared). The protocol was immunoSEQ multiplex PCR, while the TCRdb copy is restricted to in-frame clones and leaves out a portion. The V and J calls and clone size come from that table; D and trimming were worked out from the DNA. This sample has over 100,000 clones, with over 80% found just once. The sample is drawn from a study of cytomegalovirus exposure and HLA in healthy donors. Turning to the study itself: Early on, a data release was issued that held tens of millions of unique TCRs from HLA-typed donors. Study-level findings and limits: Several of the most significant clusters were apparently associated with common viral pathogens in a later analysis.

Samples came from healthy bone marrow donors. Germline CDR1 is MNHEY and CDR2 is SMNVEV (reference sequence). The CDR3 covers 14 residues. Trimming took 2 bases from V and 4 from J, leaving 11 bases between them. The J gene is TRBJ1-1, the V gene TRBV27, with D uncertain. The specimen was PBMCs. This clonotype originated in a man between 40 and 49 years old in good health and CMV-seronegative. CDR3 sequence reads: CASSLGGRITEAFF. The DNA of the CDR3 is TGTGCCAGCAGTTTAGGAGGGCGGATCACTGAAGCTTTCTTT.